These 18 T cell receptor beta chains were sequenced from one sample in a study of tumor and adjacent non-tumor tissue in lung cancer. Three rounds of nested PCR, following a modified ARM-PCR protocol, produced the TCRbeta library. TCRdb re-called the multiplex PCR reads with MiXCR, one entry per CDR3 protein. The table lists some 74,000 distinct CDR3 sequences, over 60% of them singletons, with about a tenth in the top ten. This sample's RNA came from whole unsorted tissue. Sample: lung tumor tissue. The receptor set was obtained from a woman aged 40-49 years with non-small cell lung cancer.

This clonotype was observed at least ten times. The chain uses TRBV20-1 and TRBJ1-1; D is undetermined. V shed 4 bases and J shed 7 bases, with 7 bases lying between them. This CDR3 is 10 amino acids long. CDR1 and CDR2 from the germline V gene are DFQATT and SNEGSKA (reference sequence). The CDR3: CSAIDNEAFF. CDR3 DNA: TGCAGTGCTATAGATAATGAAGCTTTCTTT.

Worth noting for this clonotype: Since no conserved phenylalanine or tryptophan closes the CDR3, a read error is the likely cause. V and J are TRBV6-2 or TRBV6-3 and TRBJ2-5; perhaps TRBD2 as D (5 bases). CDR3 length equals 10 residues. Per the germline V gene, CDR1 is MNHEY and CDR2 is SVGEGT. In nucleotides, the CDR3 is TGCGCCAGCGGTAGAGAGACCCAGTACTTA. It yields the protein CASGRETQYL.

On this clonotype: One end of the junction fails to match germline, which may point to a read error. The chain links TRBV5-1 to TRBJ2-1, with D possibly matching TRBD2 (6 bases). This CDR3 is built from 14 residues. The germline V gene encodes CDR1 SGHRS and CDR2 YFSETQ. The CDR3 region is CACSLGTVMNEQFF. The CDR3 DNA reads TGCGCCTGCAGCCTCGGGACTGTGATGAATGAGCAGTTCTTC.

With regard to this clonotype: One end of the junction fails to match germline, which may point to a read error. V and J are TRBV11-2 and TRBJ2-7; D remains unclear. The germline V gene has CDR1 SGHAT and CDR2 FQNNGV. The CDR3 consists of 15 residues. The DNA of the CDR3 is TGTGCCAGCTTCTTAGATCCCCAGAGGTCCTACGAACAGTACTTC. This codes for CASFLDPQRSYEQYF. The entire variable domain, with the rest obtained from reference TRBV11-2 and TRBJ2-7, is as follows: EAGVAQSPRYKIIEKRQSVAFWCNPISGHATLYWYQQILGQGPKLLIQFQNNGVVDDSQLPKDRFSAERLKGVDSTLKIQPAKLEDSAVYLCASFLDPQRSYEQYFGPGTRLTVT.

The chain joins TRBV12-3 or TRBV12-4 to TRBJ1-6, with D hard to call. The V gene lost 6 bases and the J gene lost 8 bases, with 14 bases spanning the gap. CDR3 size: 14 residues. The CDR3 sequence: CASSLQSVDSPLHF. The CDR3 region has the DNA TGTGCCAGCAGCTTGCAGAGCGTTGATTCACCCCTCCACTTT.

Turning to this clonotype: One end of the junction does not line up with germline, which may come from a read error. The chain is built from TRBV11-2 and TRBJ2-7; perhaps TRBD2 as D (6 bases). Germline V CDR1 and CDR2: SGHAT, FQNNGV. This CDR3 contains 15 residues. This CDR3 reads CASGLMETSGSEQYF. Here the CDR3 DNA reads TGTGCCAGCGGCTTAATGGAGACTAGTGGTTCCGAGCAGTACTTC.

The CDR3 sequence: CAISLVGGGESTDTQYF. For the CDR3, the DNA is TGTGCCATTAGCTTAGTTGGCGGAGGGGAAAGCACAGATACGCAGTATTTT. The chain recombines TRBV11-2 with TRBJ2-3, with TRBD2 as a possible D gene (6 bases). Germline V CDR1 and CDR2: SGHAT, FQNNGV. This CDR3 comprises 17 residues. The germline V and J ends were trimmed by 10 bases and 0 bases, with 23 bases remaining between them.

This clonotype was seen many times. A single base separates this from a much larger clone, so it may be a read error. This is likely a read error, given that the CDR3 carries no conserved phenylalanine or tryptophan at its end. This chain uses TRBV4-1 with TRBJ1-2; no firm D call. CDR1 is MGHRA and CDR2 is YSYEKL in the germline V gene. The CDR3 sequence is 12 residues long. Trimming stripped 2 bases from V and 6 bases from J, with 7 bases between. CDR3 protein: CASSQRGHGYTL. The CDR3 nucleotides read TGCGCCAGCAGCCAACGAGGTCATGGCTACACCCTC.

Concerning this clonotype itself: Because the CDR3 is missing its conserved closing phenylalanine or tryptophan, this is likely a read error. V gene TRBV14 combines with J gene TRBJ1-1, with TRBD1 as a possible D gene (6 bases). Per the germline V gene, CDR1 is SGHDN and CDR2 is FVKESK. The CDR3 length is 14 residues. The V and J ends lost 11 bases and 6 bases respectively, with 22 bases between them. This chain's CDR3 is CAGSWGGGFAEAFI. The CDR3 DNA is TGTGCCGGCTCGTGGGGGGGCGGTTTCGCTGAAGCTTTCATT.

With regard to this clonotype: Since a much larger clone is just one base distant, this may be a read error. The chain employs TRBV14 and TRBJ1-1; possibly TRBD1 for D (5 bases). The germline V gene encodes CDR1 SGHDN and CDR2 FVKESK. This CDR3 comprises 16 residues. The ends were cut back, 3 bases at V and 5 bases at J, with 19 bases in the middle. CDR3 in DNA: TGTGCCAGCAGCCAGGGGGGGTCGGCAGCTCGGACTGAAGCTTTCTTT. It codes for CASSQGGSAARTEAFF.

A word on this clonotype: A clone one base away is much larger, so this may be a read error. V usage is TRBV29-1 and J usage is TRBJ2-7; D gene uncertain. Germline loops: CDR1 SQVTM, CDR2 ANQGSEA. This CDR3 region has 15 residues. CDR3 sequence: CSANGRSPAVYGQYF. The CDR3 coding sequence is TGCAGCGCGAATGGACGGAGTCCTGCCGTCTACGGGCAGTACTTC.

On this clonotype itself: At one of its ends the junction is not consistent with the germline gene, which may arise from a read error. The chain joins TRBV11-3 to TRBJ2-2, with D perhaps assigned TRBD1 or TRBD2 (5 bases each). Germline V gene data show CDR1 as SGHNT and CDR2 as YENEEA. The CDR3 sequence is 15 residues long. In nucleotides, the CDR3 is TGTGCCAGCAGCTTAGTGGGGGAACACACCGGGGAGCTGCTATTT. Its translation is CASSLVGEHTGELLF.

This clonotype appeared many times. The chain couples TRBV20-1 to TRBJ1-1; D is ambiguous. Germline CDR1 reads DFQATT; CDR2 reads SNEGSKA (reference sequence). Trimming left V 0 bases short and J 1 base short, with 6 bases between. The CDR3 loop spans 13 amino acids. CDR3 bases: TGCAGTGCTAGAGATTACGGGAACACTGAAGCTTTCTTT. Translating gives CSARDYGNTEAFF.

A word on this clonotype: With a much larger clone just one base away, this may be a read error. The V and J genes are TRBV29-1 and TRBJ2-7; 10 bases are shared with TRBD2. This CDR3 spans 13 amino acids. Germline values: CDR1 SQVTM, CDR2 ANQGSEA. The ends lost 7 bases at V and 5 bases at J; junction bases unmatched: 8. Written as DNA, the CDR3 is TGCAGCGCGTTACTAGCGGGACTCGACGAGCAGTACTTC. This translates into CSALLAGLDEQYF.

In the case of this clonotype: Because it lacks the conserved phenylalanine or tryptophan at the end, this CDR3 is likely a read error. J is TRBJ2-1 and V is TRBV11-2; the match to TRBD2 covers 9 bases. The CDR3 covers 15 residues. CDR1 is SGHAT and CDR2 is FQNNGV in the germline V gene. Here the CDR3 reads CASSLEPSGGIEQFL. The CDR3 DNA reads TGTGCCAGCAGTTTAGAACCCAGCGGGGGGATTGAGCAGTTCTTA.

As regards this clonotype: One end of the junction varies from germline; a read error may be responsible. The V call is TRBV11-1, the J call TRBJ1-6; D remains ambiguous. The CDR3 is 14 amino acids. The V gene's germline CDR1 is SGHAT and CDR2 FQDESV (reference sequence). This CDR3 reads CISNSNRGNLPLHF. As DNA, the CDR3 is TGTATCAGCAACTCCAACAGAGGGAATTTACCCCTCCACTTT.

Details on this clonotype: One junction end does not reproduce the germline sequence, and a read error may be involved. This chain joins TRBV28 and TRBJ1-3; tentatively, D is TRBD1 (6 bases). The CDR3 length is 14 residues. The germline V gene has CDR1 MDHEN and CDR2 SYDVKM. Here the CDR3 reads CARSLWTAENTIYF. The CDR3, as DNA: TGTGCCCGCAGTTTATGGACAGCTGAAAACACCATATATTTT.

The chain links TRBV6-2 or TRBV6-3 to TRBJ2-3, with D maybe TRBD2 (6 bases). Germline CDR1 MNHEY, CDR2 SVGEGT. CDR3 length: 14 residues. Between the trimmed V and J ends, which lost 7 bases and 8 bases, there was a span of 19 bases. CDR3 in DNA: TGTGCCAGCATTCCCCGCATGGGGGGAGGTACGCAGTATTTT. Translated: CASIPRMGGGTQYF.